This TCR beta chain stems from a study of beta chain features in type 1 diabetes. V gave up 6 bases and J gave up 9 bases, with 12 bases separating them. This CDR3 region has 12 residues. CDR1 and CDR2 (germline): MDHEN, SYDVKM. As every portion of the isolated RNA was reverse transcribed, the sequencing read expressed TCRB transcripts. The repertoire was sequenced with immunoSEQ multiplex PCR; TCRdb's copy has only in-frame clones and lacks some. This sample has over 500,000 clones, with 15% to 18% found just once. This TCR was sampled from a man between 18 and 35 years old in good health. The rearrangement links TRBV28 to TRBJ1-3; no reliable D call. Material for sequencing was naive CD4+ T cells from blood. CDR3 sequence: CASSLSWGTIYF. As DNA, the CDR3 is TGTGCCAGCAGCCTTTCCTGGGGCACCATATATTTT.